A selection of T cell receptor beta chains follows, all from one sample in a study of OX40 agonist ivuxolimab in advanced cancers. Measured with immunoSEQ multiplex PCR; TCRdb has only the in-frame clones, and not every one. The repertoire consists of approximately 30,000 clones, with about four fifths occurring once and the leading ten covering 15% to 20%. The sample here was CD4+ or CD8+ T cells sorted from blood, taken in a trial of the OX40 agonist ivuxolimab. Every receptor here comes from an adult with an advanced solid tumor such as melanoma, head and neck, liver or kidney cancer. Each CDR3 is given with its conserved first and last residue. Fields, in order: J gene, V gene, clone size, D gene, CDR3 DNA, CDR3 protein. D genes are given only for firm matches. Rows may omit the clone size; those that give it use once, few, many or a size class.

>TRBJ1-1|TRBV7-9|once|NA
TGTGCCAGCAGCTTATCACGGAACACTGAAGCTTTCTTT
CASSLSRNTEAFF
>TRBJ1-4|TRBV27|NA|NA
TGTGCCAGCAGTCCAGGGGCAGGAAATGAAAAACTGTTTTTT
CASSPGAGNEKLFF
>TRBJ2-7|TRBV6-5|NA|NA
TGTGCCAGCAGTGAAGGGTACGAGCAGTACTTC
CASSEGYEQYF
>TRBJ2-3|TRBV6-6|NA|NA
TGTGCCAGCAGTTACGGGGTGACGGATACGCAGTATTTT
CASSYGVTDTQYF
>TRBJ2-1|TRBV7-7|NA|NA
TGTGCTAGCAGCTTAGACCCTAGACGGGTGGCCTACAATGAGCAGTTCTTC
CASSLDPRRVAYNEQFF
>TRBJ1-4|TRBV28|NA|NA
TGTGCCAGCAGTTTCCTCTCAGACAGGACAAATGAAAAACTGTTTTTT
CASSFLSDRTNEKLFF
>TRBJ2-1|TRBV14|once|NA
TGTGCCAGCAGCCAAGCGGGCCCGGGGTTCTTC
CASSQAGPGFF
>TRBJ2-2|TRBV15|once|NA
TGTGCCACCAGCCCCCCCGGGGAGCTGTTTTTT
CATSPPGELFF
>TRBJ2-2|TRBV14|NA|NA
TGTGCCAGCAGCCTGACAGAAAACACCGGGGAGCTGTTTTTT
CASSLTENTGELFF
>TRBJ2-3|TRBV4-1|NA|NA
TGCGCCAGCAGCCAAGTCTCCTTTGGCACAGATACGCAGTATTTT
CASSQVSFGTDTQYF
>TRBJ2-2|TRBV4-3|NA|TRBD1
TGCGCCAGCAGCCAATTTGGTGCAGGGGGAAGCACCGGGGAGCTGTTTTTT
CASSQFGAGGSTGELFF
>TRBJ2-7|TRBV5-1|NA|NA
TGCGCCAGCAGCTTTTTCGTCCCGAGCGAGCAGTACTTC
CASSFFVPSEQYF
>TRBJ2-5|TRBV10-3|NA|NA
TGTGCCATCAGTGACCCCGACGGCAACCAAGAGACCCAGTACTTC
CAISDPDGNQETQYF
>TRBJ2-7|TRBV27|few|NA
TGTGCCAGCAGCTCGGAAGGACTTCCCTACGAGCAGTACTTC
CASSSEGLPYEQYF
>TRBJ2-7|TRBV28|NA|NA
TGTGCCAGCAACCCCGGGTCAATGATGTACGAGCAGTACTTC
CASNPGSMMYEQYF
>TRBJ2-5|TRBV11-3|once|TRBD2
TGTGCCAGCAGCTTACCCTGCGGGAGGCCTCAAAGGATTCAAGAGACCCAGTACTTC
CASSLPCGRPQRIQETQYF
>TRBJ2-1|TRBV9|NA|NA
TGTGCCAGCAGCCAGGGTAGTGAGCAGTTCTTC
CASSQGSEQFF
>TRBJ1-1|TRBV27|NA|TRBD1
TGTGCCAGCAGTCCCCCCGCCGGGACAGGGAACACTGAAGCTTTCTTT
CASSPPAGTGNTEAFF
>TRBJ1-2|TRBV7-3|NA|TRBD1
TGTGCCAGCAGCGCGACGGGACAGGGGAACTATGGCTACACCTTC
CASSATGQGNYGYTF
>TRBJ2-1|TRBV29-1|NA|NA
TGCAGCGTTGAAAATCGGGGTTTTCAGTCCTACAATGAGCAGTTCTTC
CSVENRGFQSYNEQFF
>TRBJ1-1|TRBV4-3|once|NA
TGCGCCAGCAGCCAAGGGCGGCAGTCGAACACTGAAGCTTTCTTT
CASSQGRQSNTEAFF
>TRBJ2-1|TRBV28|NA|TRBD1
TGTGCCAGCAGCTGGGACAGGGGATACAATGAGCAGTTCTTC
CASSWDRGYNEQFF
>TRBJ1-4|TRBV9|NA|NA
TGTGCCAGCAGCGGGGGGGCAGGGTCTAATGAAAAACTGTTTTTT
CASSGGAGSNEKLFF
>TRBJ2-5|TRBV5-6|NA|NA
TGTGCCAGCAGCTTGCGATTGGAGACCCAGTACTTC
CASSLRLETQYF
>TRBJ2-2|TRBV6-5|once|TRBD2
TGTGCCAGCAGCCTTAGCGGGGATAACACCGGGGAGCTGTTTTTT
CASSLSGDNTGELFF
>TRBJ2-1|TRBV4-2|NA|TRBD2
TGTGCCAGCAGCCCTAGCGGGAGGGCCGTCGATGAGCAGTTCTTC
CASSPSGRAVDEQFF
>TRBJ2-5|TRBV6-5|NA|NA
TGTGCCAGCAGCCCAGACTCGCGAGAGACCCAGTACTTC
CASSPDSRETQYF
>TRBJ1-5|TRBV6-1|NA|NA
TGTGCCAGCAGTCCCCGGGGCCTCTATCAGCCCCAGCATTTT
CASSPRGLYQPQHF